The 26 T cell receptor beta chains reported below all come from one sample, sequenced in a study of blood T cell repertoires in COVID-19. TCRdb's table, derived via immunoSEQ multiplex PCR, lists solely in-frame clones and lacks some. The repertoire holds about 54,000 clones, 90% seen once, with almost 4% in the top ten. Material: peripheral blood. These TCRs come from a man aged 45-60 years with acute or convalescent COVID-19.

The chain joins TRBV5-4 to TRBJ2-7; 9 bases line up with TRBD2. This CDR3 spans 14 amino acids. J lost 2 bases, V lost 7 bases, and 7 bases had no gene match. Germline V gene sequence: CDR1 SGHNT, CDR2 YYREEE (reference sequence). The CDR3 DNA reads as TGTGCCAGCGGCGATCTAGCGGGACCCTACGAGCAGTACTTC. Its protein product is CASGDLAGPYEQYF.

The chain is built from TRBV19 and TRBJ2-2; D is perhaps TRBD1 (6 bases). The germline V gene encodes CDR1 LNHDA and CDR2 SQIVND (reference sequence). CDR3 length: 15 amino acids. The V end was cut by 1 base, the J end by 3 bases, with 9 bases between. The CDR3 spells CASSIAGVDTGELFF. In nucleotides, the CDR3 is TGTGCCAGTAGTATAGCAGGGGTGGACACCGGGGAGCTGTTTTTT.

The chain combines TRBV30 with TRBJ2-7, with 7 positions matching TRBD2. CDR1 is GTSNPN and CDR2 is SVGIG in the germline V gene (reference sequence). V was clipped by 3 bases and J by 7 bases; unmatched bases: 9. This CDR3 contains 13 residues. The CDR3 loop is CAWRGSWGGEQYF. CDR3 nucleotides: TGTGCCTGGAGGGGATCCTGGGGGGGAGAGCAGTACTTC.

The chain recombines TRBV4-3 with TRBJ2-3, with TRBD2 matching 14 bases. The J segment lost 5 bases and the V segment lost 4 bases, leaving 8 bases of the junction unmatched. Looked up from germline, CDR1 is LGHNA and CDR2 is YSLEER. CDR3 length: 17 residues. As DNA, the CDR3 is TGCGCCAGCAGCCGCCAGACTAGCGGGAGGGCAGGAGATACGCAGTATTTT. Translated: CASSRQTSGRAGDTQYF.

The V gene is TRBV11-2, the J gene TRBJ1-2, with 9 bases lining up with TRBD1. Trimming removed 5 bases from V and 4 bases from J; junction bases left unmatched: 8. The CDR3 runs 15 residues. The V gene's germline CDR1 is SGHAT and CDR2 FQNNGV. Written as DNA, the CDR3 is TGTGCCAGCAGCACTGGGACAGGGAGACCCTATGGCTACACCTTC. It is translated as CASSTGTGRPYGYTF.

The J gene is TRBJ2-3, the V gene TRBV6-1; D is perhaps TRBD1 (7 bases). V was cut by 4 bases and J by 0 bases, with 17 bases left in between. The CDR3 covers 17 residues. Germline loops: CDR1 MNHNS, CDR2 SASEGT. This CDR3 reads CASSGIRRGVSTDTQYF. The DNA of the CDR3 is TGTGCCAGCAGTGGCATACGCAGGGGGGTTAGCACAGATACGCAGTATTTT.

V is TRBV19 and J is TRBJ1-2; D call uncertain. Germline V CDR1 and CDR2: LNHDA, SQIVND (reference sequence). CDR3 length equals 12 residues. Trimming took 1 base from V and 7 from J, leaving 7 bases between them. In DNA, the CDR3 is TGTGCCAGTAGTATAGCCTACAGTGGCTACACCTTC. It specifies CASSIAYSGYTF.

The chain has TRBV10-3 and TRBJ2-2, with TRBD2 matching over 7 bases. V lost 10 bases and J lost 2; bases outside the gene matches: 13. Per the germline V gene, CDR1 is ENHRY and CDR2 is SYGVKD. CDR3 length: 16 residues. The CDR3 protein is CATARLATDNTGELFF. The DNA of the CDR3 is TGTGCCACCGCTCGACTAGCCACAGATAACACCGGGGAGCTGTTTTTT.

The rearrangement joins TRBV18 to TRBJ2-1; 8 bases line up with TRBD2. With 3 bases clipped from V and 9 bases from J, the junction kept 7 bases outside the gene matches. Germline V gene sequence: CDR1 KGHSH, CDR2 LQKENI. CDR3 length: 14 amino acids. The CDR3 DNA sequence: TGTGCCAGCTCACCCCGGGGTAGCGGGACTGAGCAGTTCTTC. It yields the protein CASSPRGSGTEQFF.

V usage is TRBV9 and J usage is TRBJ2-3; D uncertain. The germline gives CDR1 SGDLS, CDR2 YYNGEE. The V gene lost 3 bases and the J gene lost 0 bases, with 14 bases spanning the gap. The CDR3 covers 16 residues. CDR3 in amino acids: CASSDRSSPSTDTQYF. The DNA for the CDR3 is TGTGCCAGCAGCGATCGAAGTAGTCCCAGCACAGATACGCAGTATTTT.

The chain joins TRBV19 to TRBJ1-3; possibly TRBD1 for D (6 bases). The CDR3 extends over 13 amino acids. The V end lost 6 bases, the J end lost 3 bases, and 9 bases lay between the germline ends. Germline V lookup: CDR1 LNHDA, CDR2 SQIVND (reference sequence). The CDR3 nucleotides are TGTGCCAGTAGCCGGACAGTTGGAAACACCATATATTTT. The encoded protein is CASSRTVGNTIYF. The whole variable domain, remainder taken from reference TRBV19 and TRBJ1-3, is DGGITQSPKYLFRKEGQNVTLSCEQNLNHDAMYWYRQDPGQGLRLIYYSQIVNDFQKGDIAEGYSVSREKKESFPLTVTSAQKNPTAFYLCASSRTVGNTIYFGEGSWLTVV.

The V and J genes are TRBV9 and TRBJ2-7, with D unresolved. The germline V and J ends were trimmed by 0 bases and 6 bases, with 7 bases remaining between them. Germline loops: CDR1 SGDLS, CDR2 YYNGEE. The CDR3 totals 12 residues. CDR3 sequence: CASSVDSLEQYF. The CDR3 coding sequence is TGTGCCAGCAGCGTAGACAGCCTCGAGCAGTACTTC. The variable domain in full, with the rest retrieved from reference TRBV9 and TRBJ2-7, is DSGVTQTPKHLITATGQRVTLRCSPRSGDLSVYWYQQSLDQGLQFLIQYYNGEERAKGNILERFSAQQFPDLHSELNLSSLELGDSALYFCASSVDSLEQYFGPGTRLTVT.

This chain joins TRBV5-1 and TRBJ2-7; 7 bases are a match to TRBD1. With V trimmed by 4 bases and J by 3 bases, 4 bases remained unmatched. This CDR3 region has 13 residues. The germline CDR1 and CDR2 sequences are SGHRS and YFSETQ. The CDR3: CASSRDSIYEQYF. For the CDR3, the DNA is TGCGCCAGCAGCAGGGACAGCATCTACGAGCAGTACTTC. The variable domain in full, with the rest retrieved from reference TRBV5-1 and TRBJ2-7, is KAGVTQTPRYLIKTRGQQVTLSCSPISGHRSVSWYQQTPGQGLQFLFEYFSETQRNKGNFPGRFSGRQFSNSRSEMNVSTLELGDSALYLCASSRDSIYEQYFGPGTRLTVT.

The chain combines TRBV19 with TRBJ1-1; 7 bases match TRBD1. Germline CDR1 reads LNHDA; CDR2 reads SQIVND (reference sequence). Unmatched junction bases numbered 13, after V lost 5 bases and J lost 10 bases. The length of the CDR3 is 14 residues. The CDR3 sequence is CASSADRDGSVAFF. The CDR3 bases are TGTGCCAGTAGTGCAGACAGGGATGGGTCGGTAGCTTTCTTT.

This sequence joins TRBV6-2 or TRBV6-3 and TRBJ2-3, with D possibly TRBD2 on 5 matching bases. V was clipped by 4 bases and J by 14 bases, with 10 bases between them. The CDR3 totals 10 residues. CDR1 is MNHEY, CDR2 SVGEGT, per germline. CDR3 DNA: TGTGCCAGCAGTTTTCCGGGGTGGTATTTT. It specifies CASSFPGWYF.

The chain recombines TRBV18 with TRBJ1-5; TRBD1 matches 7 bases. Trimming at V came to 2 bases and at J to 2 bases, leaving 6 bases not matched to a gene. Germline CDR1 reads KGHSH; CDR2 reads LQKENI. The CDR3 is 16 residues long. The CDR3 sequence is CASSPGTESRNQPQHF. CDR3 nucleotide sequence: TGTGCCAGCTCACCAGGGACAGAGAGTCGCAATCAGCCCCAGCATTTT.

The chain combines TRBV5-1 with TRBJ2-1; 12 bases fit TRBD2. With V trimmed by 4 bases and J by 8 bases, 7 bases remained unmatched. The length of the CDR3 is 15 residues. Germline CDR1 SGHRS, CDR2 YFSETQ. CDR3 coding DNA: TGCGCCAGCAGCCCGACTAGCGGGAGTTCCCATGAGCAGTTCTTC. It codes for CASSPTSGSSHEQFF.

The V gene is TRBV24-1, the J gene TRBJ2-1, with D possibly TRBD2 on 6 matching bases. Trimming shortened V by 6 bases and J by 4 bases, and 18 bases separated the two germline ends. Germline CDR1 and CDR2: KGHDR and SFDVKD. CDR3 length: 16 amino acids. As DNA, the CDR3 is TGTGCCACCAGTACCCCGGGAGAATCAAGGTACAATGAGCAGTTCTTC. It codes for CATSTPGESRYNEQFF.

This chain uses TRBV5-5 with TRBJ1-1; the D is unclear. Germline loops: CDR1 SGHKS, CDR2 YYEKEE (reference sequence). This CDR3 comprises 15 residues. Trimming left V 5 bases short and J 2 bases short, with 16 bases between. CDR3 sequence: CASSSKGGVNTEAFF. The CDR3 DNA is TGTGCCAGCAGTTCCAAGGGAGGAGTAAACACTGAAGCTTTCTTT.

The CDR3 region is CASSPISSYNEQFF. CDR3 nucleotides: TGTGCCAGCAGTCCGATTAGCTCCTACAATGAGCAGTTCTTC. The chain recombines TRBV27 with TRBJ2-1, with D unresolved. Germline V gene sequence: CDR1 MNHEY, CDR2 SMNVEV (reference sequence). Trimming cost V 5 bases and J 0 bases, with 8 bases left between them. This CDR3 has 14 amino acids.

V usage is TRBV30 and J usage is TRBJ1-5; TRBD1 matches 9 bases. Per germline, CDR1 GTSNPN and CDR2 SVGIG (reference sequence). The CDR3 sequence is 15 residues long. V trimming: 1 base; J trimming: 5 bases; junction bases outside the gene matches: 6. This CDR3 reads CAWSAQQGADQPQHF. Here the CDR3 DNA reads TGTGCCTGGAGTGCCCAACAGGGGGCTGATCAGCCCCAGCATTTT.

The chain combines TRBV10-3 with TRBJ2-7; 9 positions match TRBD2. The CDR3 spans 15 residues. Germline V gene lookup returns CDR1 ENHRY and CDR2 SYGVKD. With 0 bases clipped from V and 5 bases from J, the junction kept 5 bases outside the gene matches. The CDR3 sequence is CAISESGGRGNEQYF. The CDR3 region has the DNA TGTGCCATCAGTGAGTCGGGCGGGAGGGGAAACGAGCAGTACTTC.

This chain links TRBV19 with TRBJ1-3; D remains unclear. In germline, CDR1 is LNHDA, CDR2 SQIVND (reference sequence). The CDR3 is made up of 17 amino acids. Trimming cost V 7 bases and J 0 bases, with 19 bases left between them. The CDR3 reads CASTIWAELSSGNTIYF. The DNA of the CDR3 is TGTGCCAGTACCATATGGGCAGAATTGAGCTCTGGAAACACCATATATTTT.

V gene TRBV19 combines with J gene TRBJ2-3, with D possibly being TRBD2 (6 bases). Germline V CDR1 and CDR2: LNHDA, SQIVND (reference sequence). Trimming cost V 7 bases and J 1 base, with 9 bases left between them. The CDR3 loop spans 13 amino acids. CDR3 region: CASNPSGTDTQYF. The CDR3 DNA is TGTGCCAGTAACCCTAGCGGCACAGATACGCAGTATTTT.

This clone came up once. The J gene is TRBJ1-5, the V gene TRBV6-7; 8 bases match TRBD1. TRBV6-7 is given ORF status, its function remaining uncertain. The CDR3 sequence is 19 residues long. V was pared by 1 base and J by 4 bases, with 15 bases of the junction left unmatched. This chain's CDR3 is CASSYYGQGQESPNQPQHF. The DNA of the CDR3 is TGTGCCAGCAGTTACTACGGACAGGGACAAGAGAGCCCTAATCAGCCCCAGCATTTT.

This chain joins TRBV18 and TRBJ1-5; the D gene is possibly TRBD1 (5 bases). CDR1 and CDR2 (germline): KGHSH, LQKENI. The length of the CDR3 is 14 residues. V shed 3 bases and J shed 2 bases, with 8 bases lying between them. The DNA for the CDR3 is TGTGCCAGCTCACCGAGCAGGGGCAATCAGCCCCAGCATTTT. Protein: CASSPSRGNQPQHF.